This T cell receptor (beta chain) was documented in a study of T cell responses to AZD1222 COVID-19 vaccine. Study context: Second doses were pooled across both intervals (about 4 or about 12 weeks). Whole-study results and caveats: Following two doses of AZD1222, Spike-specific TCR breadth and depth rose. Scientists sampled the repertoires only once the peak T cell response had passed.

About this clone itself: Its antigen is not identified.

Profiling relied on immunoSEQ multiplex PCR, and the TCRdb table lists in-frame clones only, not all of them. The sample has around 100,000 clones, about nine tenths seen once. The sample consisted of peripheral blood, taken on day 0 of AZD1222 vaccination. This receptor was taken from an adult in good health.

CDR3 nucleotide sequence: TGCAGCTTCCGGGACAGGGGGTCTTCAGGGGAGCTGTTTTTT. It specifies CSFRDRGSSGELFF. This rearrangement joins TRBV29-1 to TRBJ2-2; 11 bases map to TRBD1. The junction had 10 bases not matched to a gene; V was cut back by 8 bases and J by 8 bases. CDR3 length equals 14 residues. Per germline, CDR1 SQVTM and CDR2 ANQGSEA.